Included here is one TCR beta chain sequence, with context. This entry is derived from a study of shared clonotypes between healthy human individuals. Assay: immunoSEQ multiplex PCR; the TCRdb copy retains only in-frame clones and omits some. In the table there are about 510,000 clones, 75% to 85% of which are singletons. Trimming shortened V by 1 base and J by 0 bases, and 12 bases separated the two germline ends. The CDR3 runs 17 residues. The germline V gene encodes CDR1 KGHSH and CDR2 LQKENI. The sequence was collected from a woman aged 40 to 50 in good health. Some clones in this sample may be carry-over from other donors' samples. The source material was PBMCs. This chain joins TRBV18 and TRBJ2-2, with D possibly matching TRBD1 (7 bases). In DNA, the CDR3 is TGTGCCAGCTCACCACAGGCCAGGGGGGCGAACACCGGGGAGCTGTTTTTT. It encodes CASSPQARGANTGELFF. The whole variable domain, filled in from reference TRBV18 and TRBJ2-2, reads NAGVMQNPRHLVRRRGQEARLRCSPMKGHSHVYWYRQLPEEGLKFMVYLQKENIIDESGMPKERFSAEFPKEGPSILRIQQVVRGDSAAYFCASSPQARGANTGELFFGEGSRLTVL.